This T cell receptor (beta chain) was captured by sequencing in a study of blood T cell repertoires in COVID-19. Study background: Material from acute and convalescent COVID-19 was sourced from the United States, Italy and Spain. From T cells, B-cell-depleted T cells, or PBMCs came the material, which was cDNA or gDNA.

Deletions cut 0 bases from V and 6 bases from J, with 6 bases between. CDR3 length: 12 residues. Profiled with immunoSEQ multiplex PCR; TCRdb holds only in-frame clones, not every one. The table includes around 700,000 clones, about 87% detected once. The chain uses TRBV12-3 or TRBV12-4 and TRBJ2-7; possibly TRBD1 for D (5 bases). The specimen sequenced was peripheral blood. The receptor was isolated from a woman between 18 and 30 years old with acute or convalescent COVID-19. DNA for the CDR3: TGTGCCAGCAGTTTAGCGACAGTCGAGCAGTACTTC. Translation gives CASSLATVEQYF.